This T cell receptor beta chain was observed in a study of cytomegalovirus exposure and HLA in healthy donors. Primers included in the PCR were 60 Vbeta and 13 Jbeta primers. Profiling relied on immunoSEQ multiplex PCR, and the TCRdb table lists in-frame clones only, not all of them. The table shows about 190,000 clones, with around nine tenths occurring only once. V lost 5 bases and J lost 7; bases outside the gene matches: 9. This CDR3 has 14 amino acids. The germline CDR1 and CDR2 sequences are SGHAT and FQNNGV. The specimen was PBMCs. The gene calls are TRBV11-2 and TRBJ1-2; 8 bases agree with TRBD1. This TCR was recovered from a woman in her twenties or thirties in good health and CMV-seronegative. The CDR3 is CASSRDRYLPGYTF. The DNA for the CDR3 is TGTGCCAGCAGCCGGGACAGGTATCTTCCTGGCTACACCTTC.